This T cell receptor (beta chain) is drawn from a study of CD8 T cells in ankylosing spondylitis. Study-wide results and caveats: Certain motif variants had earlier been reported in reactive arthritis synovial fluid and blood. Disease-associated clones were reportedly significantly overrepresented in matched ankylosing spondylitis synovial fluid.

CDR3 length: 13 amino acids. V was shortened by 2 bases and J by 2 bases, with 6 bases between the two germline ends. From germline, CDR1 is MNHNY and CDR2 SVGAGI (reference sequence). With regard to this clonotype: What it binds is unknown.

MiXCR, run by TCRdb on the 5' RACE reads, gives a single entry per CDR3 protein. The sample contains around 39,000 distinct CDR3 sequences, 10% to 15% of which appear only once. The source material was synovial fluid, either unsorted or a sorted T cell fraction (not recorded which). The V call is TRBV6-6, the J call TRBJ2-5; D is ambiguous. This receptor was obtained from a male donor with ankylosing spondylitis. The CDR3 protein is CASSYAEQETQYF. The CDR3, as DNA: TGTGCCAGCAGTTACGCGGAACAAGAGACCCAGTACTTC.